A single sample gave rise to the 27 T cell receptor beta chains below, sequenced in a study of OX40 agonist ivuxolimab in advanced cancers. The repertoire was sequenced with immunoSEQ multiplex PCR; TCRdb's copy has only in-frame clones and lacks some. This sample carries 70,000 to 85,000 clones, around 80% of them seen once, and the ten largest clones take roughly 1.2%. This specimen was CD4+ or CD8+ T cells sorted from blood, taken in a trial of the OX40 agonist ivuxolimab. Source of these receptors: an adult with an advanced solid tumor such as melanoma, head and neck, liver or kidney cancer.

The rearrangement joins TRBV6-1 to TRBJ1-5; tentatively, D is TRBD1 (6 bases). This CDR3 is built from 13 residues. Per germline, CDR1 MNHNS and CDR2 SASEGT. Trimming shortened V by 5 bases and J by 8 bases, and 13 bases separated the two germline ends. The CDR3 DNA follows: TGTGCCAGCAGTATGGGGGGCTGGGAGCCCCAGCATTTT. Its translation: CASSMGGWEPQHF.

The chain employs TRBV18 and TRBJ1-2, with 10 nucleotides matching TRBD1. The CDR3 extends over 14 amino acids. In germline, CDR1 is KGHSH, CDR2 LQKENI. J gave up 6 bases and V 5 bases, and 6 bases lay outside the gene matches. CDR3 DNA: TGTGCCAGCTCATCGCCGACAGGGGGCAATGGCTACACCTTC. It yields the protein CASSSPTGGNGYTF. The entire variable domain, with the rest obtained from reference TRBV18 and TRBJ1-2, is as follows: NAGVMQNPRHLVRRRGQEARLRCSPMKGHSHVYWYRQLPEEGLKFMVYLQKENIIDESGMPKERFSAEFPKEGPSILRIQQVVRGDSAAYFCASSSPTGGNGYTFGSGTRLTVV.

The rearrangement links TRBV7-3 to TRBJ2-1; the match to TRBD1 covers 7 bases. In germline, CDR1 is SGHTA, CDR2 FQGTGA. With 6 bases clipped from V and 1 base from J, the junction kept 3 bases outside the gene matches. CDR3 size: 14 residues. The CDR3 DNA sequence: TGTGCCAGCAGTCAACAGGGGTCCTACAATGAGCAGTTCTTC. Translation gives CASSQQGSYNEQFF.

The rearrangement uses TRBV27 and TRBJ1-4; 8 nucleotides match TRBD1. The CDR3 is 16 amino acids. Germline trimming cut 5 bases from V and 2 bases from J; bases unmatched to any gene: 7. Germline lookup yields CDR1 MNHEY and CDR2 SMNVEV (reference sequence). CDR3 in amino acids: CASSPGTGGTNEKLFF. The CDR3 DNA reads TGTGCCAGCAGTCCCGGGACAGGAGGGACTAATGAAAAACTGTTTTTT.

The chain couples TRBV6-5 to TRBJ2-5; possibly TRBD2 for D (6 bases). Germline CDR1 is MNHEY and CDR2 is SVGAGI. V was trimmed by 6 bases and J by 4 bases, leaving 9 bases between them. The CDR3 contains 12 residues. The CDR3 DNA reads as TGTGCCAGCAGAAGGGGACTAGAGACCCAGTACTTC. This gives the protein CASRRGLETQYF.

The genes are TRBV28 and TRBJ1-5, with 8 bases identical to TRBD1. With 5 bases clipped from V and 0 bases from J, the junction kept 12 bases outside the gene matches. This CDR3 comprises 18 residues. Germline CDR1 and CDR2: MDHEN and SYDVKM. The CDR3 sequence: CASSLTLTGGSSNQPQHF. The CDR3, as DNA: TGTGCCAGCAGTCTTACTTTAACAGGGGGGTCTAGCAATCAGCCCCAGCATTTT.

The V gene is TRBV4-1, the J gene TRBJ2-1; D is undetermined. Germline CDR1 is MGHRA and CDR2 is YSYEKL. V shed 0 bases and J shed 9 bases, with 3 bases lying between them. CDR3 length equals 11 residues. The CDR3: CASSQEGEQFF. For the CDR3, the DNA is TGCGCCAGCAGCCAAGAGGGTGAGCAGTTCTTC.

V and J are TRBV7-9 and TRBJ1-1, with a tentative D call TRBD1 (5 bases). The CDR3 is 15 amino acids. CDR1 and CDR2 (germline): SEHNR, FQNEAQ (reference sequence). Trimming removed 1 base from V and 4 bases from J, with 13 bases in between. CDR3 nucleotide sequence: TGTGCCAGCAGCTTAGTGGCAGGGCCGTCCACTGAAGCTTTCTTT. Encoded protein: CASSLVAGPSTEAFF.

CDR3 in DNA: TGTGCCAGCAGCCCCAGCTTATATGGGTCTGGGGCCAACGTCCTGACTTTC. Translating gives CASSPSLYGSGANVLTF. The chain carries TRBV7-9 and TRBJ2-6; D not resolved. Looked up from germline, CDR1 is SEHNR and CDR2 is FQNEAQ (reference sequence). The CDR3 length is 17 residues. V dropped 5 bases and J dropped 1 base, with 15 bases sitting between them.

The chain recombines TRBV14 with TRBJ2-2; either TRBD1 or TRBD2 may supply D (5 bases each). The germline V and J ends were trimmed by 0 bases and 5 bases, with 19 bases remaining between them. This CDR3 is built from 18 residues. The V gene's germline CDR1 is SGHDN and CDR2 FVKESK. CDR3 amino acids: CASSQEGSALWGTGELFF. The CDR3 region has the DNA TGTGCCAGCAGCCAAGAGGGCTCGGCTCTATGGGGGACCGGGGAGCTGTTTTTT.

This chain links TRBV25-1 with TRBJ2-7; 8 nucleotides line up with TRBD1. CDR3 size: 14 residues. V trimming: 2 bases; J trimming: 8 bases; junction bases outside the gene matches: 8. The V gene's germline CDR1 is MGHDK and CDR2 SYGVNS. The CDR3 sequence is CASSEPLTGDKQYF. The CDR3 coding sequence is TGTGCCAGCAGTGAACCCTTGACAGGGGACAAGCAGTACTTC.

The chain is built from TRBV4-3 and TRBJ1-2, with a tentative D call TRBD1 (6 bases). Germline V gives CDR1 LGHNA, CDR2 YSLEER. The CDR3 covers 16 residues. Trimming cost V 1 base and J 0 bases, with 12 bases left between them. This CDR3 reads CASSQGTGPSNYGYTF. The CDR3 bases are TGCGCCAGCAGCCAAGGAACAGGGCCCTCTAACTATGGCTACACCTTC.

J is TRBJ2-2 and V is TRBV18; either TRBD1 or TRBD2 may supply D (6 bases each). Looked up from germline, CDR1 is KGHSH and CDR2 is LQKENI. With 3 bases removed from V and 6 bases from J, the gap between germline ends came to 17 bases. The CDR3 runs to 16 residues. DNA for the CDR3: TGTGCCAGCTCACCGACGGGATGGGGGGCGTCCGGGGAGCTGTTTTTT. It translates to CASSPTGWGASGELFF. The full variable domain, with the rest looked up from reference TRBV18 and TRBJ2-2, is NAGVMQNPRHLVRRRGQEARLRCSPMKGHSHVYWYRQLPEEGLKFMVYLQKENIIDESGMPKERFSAEFPKEGPSILRIQQVVRGDSAAYFCASSPTGWGASGELFFGEGSRLTVL.

The chain uses TRBV11-2 and TRBJ2-7; D may correspond to TRBD1 or TRBD2 (6 bases each). The CDR3 sequence is 15 residues long. The V and J ends lost 1 base and 1 base respectively, with 11 bases between them. CDR1 and CDR2 (germline): SGHAT, FQNNGV. The CDR3: CASSLARGTSYEQYF. In DNA form, the CDR3 reads TGTGCCAGCAGCTTAGCTAGGGGGACTTCCTACGAGCAGTACTTC.

The chain recombines TRBV5-1 with TRBJ1-1, with 9 bases aligning to TRBD1. CDR1 and CDR2 from the germline V gene are SGHRS and YFSETQ. V shed 4 bases and J 4 bases; nucleotides not matched to a gene: 5. The CDR3 loop spans 14 amino acids. CDR3 nucleotides: TGCGCCAGCAGCGATACAGGGGGCGGCACTGAAGCTTTCTTT. Its protein product is CASSDTGGGTEAFF. The complete variable domain, with remaining parts taken from reference TRBV5-1 and TRBJ1-1, reads KAGVTQTPRYLIKTRGQQVTLSCSPISGHRSVSWYQQTPGQGLQFLFEYFSETQRNKGNFPGRFSGRQFSNSRSEMNVSTLELGDSALYLCASSDTGGGTEAFFGQGTRLTVV.

This chain links TRBV5-6 with TRBJ2-5; 7 bases fit TRBD2. This CDR3 region has 14 residues. The trim removed 0 bases at V and 2 bases at J, leaving 1 base unmatched. Germline-derived CDR1 and CDR2 are SGHDT and YYEEEE. In DNA, the CDR3 is TGTGCCAGCAGCTTGGGGGGGGGACAAGAGACCCAGTACTTC. As protein: CASSLGGGQETQYF.

Note on this clone: The junction does not match germline at one end; this may be a read error. The rearrangement uses TRBV6-1 and TRBJ1-5; 8 bases map to TRBD1. This CDR3 is 14 amino acids long. CDR1 and CDR2 (germline): MNHNS, SASEGT. The CDR3 nucleotides are TGTGCCAGCAGTGAGTCAGGGGGCAAACAGCCCCAGCATTTT. It encodes CASSESGGKQPQHF.

This clone appeared a few times. V usage is TRBV6-5 and J usage is TRBJ1-2; 11 nucleotides line up with TRBD1. V lost 4 bases and J lost 7; bases outside the gene matches: 8. This CDR3 has 15 residues. CDR1 MNHEY and CDR2 SVGAGI come from the germline V gene. CDR3 loop: CASSFRDRGFGGYTF. In DNA form, the CDR3 reads TGTGCCAGCAGTTTCCGGGACAGGGGGTTTGGTGGCTACACCTTC.

The chain couples TRBV6-5 to TRBJ2-2; 7 bases map to TRBD1. This CDR3 is 15 amino acids long. Germline V gene data show CDR1 as MNHEY and CDR2 as SVGAGI. Trimming removed 2 bases from V and 7 bases from J; junction bases left unmatched: 7. The CDR3, as DNA: TGTGCCAGCAGTTACATGACAGGGTCGGGCGGGGAGCTGTTTTTT. Amino acid sequence: CASSYMTGSGGELFF.

This rearrangement joins TRBV19 to TRBJ2-5; tentatively, D is TRBD1 (5 bases). TRBJ2-7 explains the end of the DNA better; the J call may be wrong. Germline V lookup: CDR1 LNHDA, CDR2 SQIVND (reference sequence). CDR3 size: 13 residues. CDR3 amino acids: CASSIGQLYEQYF. The DNA for the CDR3 is TGTGCCAGTAGTATAGGACAGCTCTACGAGCAGTACTTC.

The chain employs TRBV18 and TRBJ1-5; D is possibly TRBD1 (5 bases). The CDR3 loop spans 18 amino acids. The V and J ends lost 5 bases and 5 bases respectively, with 25 bases between them. Looked up from germline, CDR1 is KGHSH and CDR2 is LQKENI. The CDR3 coding sequence is TGTGCCAGCTCATTTTTGAGGGACCTCTCAACCTATGATCAGCCCCAGCATTTT. Its translation: CASSFLRDLSTYDQPQHF. Based on the CDR3 plus reference TRBV18 and TRBJ1-5, the full variable domain is NAGVMQNPRHLVRRRGQEARLRCSPMKGHSHVYWYRQLPEEGLKFMVYLQKENIIDESGMPKERFSAEFPKEGPSILRIQQVVRGDSAAYFCASSFLRDLSTYDQPQHFGDGTRLSIL.

Concerning this clone itself: Relative to the germline gene, one junction end is altered; a read error may explain this. The identical CDR3 is also encoded by other nucleotide sequences in the sample. The chain recombines TRBV7-2 with TRBJ1-6, with D uncertain. Germline V lookup: CDR1 SGHTA, CDR2 FQGNSA. This CDR3 has 16 residues. The CDR3 spells CASSLRAGTVQSPLHF. The CDR3 region has the DNA TGTGCCAGCAGCTTACGGGCAGGTACCGTTCAGTCACCCCTCCATTTT.

The CDR3 sequence is CASSQDAPRTGYTYEQYF. Written as DNA, the CDR3 is TGCGCCAGCAGCCAAGATGCGCCCCGGACAGGGTATACGTACGAGCAGTACTTC. The rearrangement joins TRBV4-3 to TRBJ2-7; the match to TRBD1 covers 8 bases. Germline CDR1 and CDR2: LGHNA and YSLEER. There are 18 residues in the CDR3. V was clipped by 0 bases and J by 4 bases; unmatched bases: 14.

V is TRBV5-1 and J is TRBJ2-3; tentatively, D is TRBD2 (5 bases). Trimming took off 3 bases at V and 4 bases at J, with 12 bases between the two ends. CDR1 SGHRS and CDR2 YFSETQ come from the germline V gene. The CDR3 is 14 amino acids. The chain's CDR3 is CASSSWVGADTQYF. The DNA for the CDR3 is TGCGCCAGCAGCTCCTGGGTCGGGGCAGATACGCAGTATTTT.

This clone has just a few counts. Other DNA sequences from this sample encode an identical CDR3 as well. This sequence joins TRBV18 and TRBJ2-7; D might be TRBD1 (6 bases). CDR1 and CDR2 from the germline V gene are KGHSH and LQKENI. The CDR3 extends over 14 amino acids. The V end lost 1 base, the J end lost 2 bases, and 9 bases lay between the germline ends. The CDR3 reads CASSPRQGTYEQYF. As DNA, the CDR3 is TGTGCCAGCTCACCACGCCAGGGGACCTACGAGCAGTACTTC.

V and J are TRBV7-9 and TRBJ1-3; D is perhaps TRBD1 (5 bases). The CDR3 has 16 amino acids. Germline V gene lookup returns CDR1 SEHNR and CDR2 FQNEAQ (reference sequence). V was pared by 1 base and J by 0 bases, with 10 bases between. Here the CDR3 reads CASSLGHDSSGNTIYF. CDR3 DNA: TGTGCCAGCAGCTTAGGCCACGACAGCTCTGGAAACACCATATATTTT. Using reference TRBV7-9 and TRBJ1-3 for the parts outside the CDR3, the full variable domain is DTGVSQNPRHKITKRGQNVTFRCDPISEHNRLYWYRQTLGQGPEFLTYFQNEAQLEKSRLLSDRFSAERPKGSFSTLEIQRTEQGDSAMYLCASSLGHDSSGNTIYFGEGSWLTVV.

V gene TRBV15 combines with J gene TRBJ2-1, with D uncertain. Germline CDR1 and CDR2: LNHNV and YYDKDF (reference sequence). With 0 bases removed from V and 5 bases from J, the gap between germline ends came to 11 bases. The CDR3 has 15 amino acids. CDR3 sequence reads: CATSRESAFHNEQFF. The CDR3 region has the DNA TGTGCCACCAGCAGAGAGAGTGCCTTCCACAATGAGCAGTTCTTC.